The clone carrying this TCR beta chain was recorded many times. Its antigen remains unknown. This sample stems from a study of Graves' ophthalmopathy and Graves' hyperthyroidism. None of the included patients had other autoimmune diseases, uncontrolled infections, pregnancy or lactation, as these led to exclusion. The germline CDR1 and CDR2 sequences are MNHNS and SASEGT. The CDR3 contains 16 residues. Deletions cut 3 bases from V and 4 bases from J, with 18 bases between. The authors amplified TCR beta CDR3 regions, and they did so from RNA transcripts for repertoire sequencing. After a first-round RT-PCR with HTBI primers, a second-round multiplex PCR was run. TCRdb fed the multiplex PCR reads into MiXCR, producing one record per CDR3 protein. The sample consists of about 210,000 distinct CDR3 sequences, approximately 28% of them appearing once. Broader study findings: In predicting ophthalmopathy progression, the model reached over 55% sensitivity and under 75% specificity. Most expanded thyroid clonotypes above 0.001 frequency also appeared in blood.

Source material: peripheral blood. The clonotype originates from a man aged 50 or older with Graves' ophthalmopathy. The chain joins TRBV6-1 to TRBJ1-1; no firm D call. The CDR3 nucleotides are TGTGCCAGCAGTGATCTCCCAACTTCTTGGGGCACTGAAGCTTTCTTT. Protein: CASSDLPTSWGTEAFF.